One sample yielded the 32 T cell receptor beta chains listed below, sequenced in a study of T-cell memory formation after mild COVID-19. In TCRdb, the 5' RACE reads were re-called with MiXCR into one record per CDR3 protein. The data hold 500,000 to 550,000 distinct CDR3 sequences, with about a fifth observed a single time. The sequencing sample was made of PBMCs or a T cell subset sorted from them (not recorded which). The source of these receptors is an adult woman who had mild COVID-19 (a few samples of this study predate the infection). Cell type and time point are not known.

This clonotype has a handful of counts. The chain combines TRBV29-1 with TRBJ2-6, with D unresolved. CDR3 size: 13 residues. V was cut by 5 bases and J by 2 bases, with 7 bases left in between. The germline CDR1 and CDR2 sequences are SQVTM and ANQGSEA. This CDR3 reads CSVTPTGANVLTF. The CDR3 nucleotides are TGCAGCGTTACCCCAACTGGGGCCAACGTCCTGACTTTC.

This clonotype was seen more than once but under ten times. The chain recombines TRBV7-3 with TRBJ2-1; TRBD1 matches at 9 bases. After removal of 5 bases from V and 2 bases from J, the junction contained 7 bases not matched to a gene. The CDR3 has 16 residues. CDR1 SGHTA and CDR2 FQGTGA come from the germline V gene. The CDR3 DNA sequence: TGTGCCAGCAGCCCTGGACAGGGGAGAACCTACAATGAGCAGTTCTTC. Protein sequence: CASSPGQGRTYNEQFF.

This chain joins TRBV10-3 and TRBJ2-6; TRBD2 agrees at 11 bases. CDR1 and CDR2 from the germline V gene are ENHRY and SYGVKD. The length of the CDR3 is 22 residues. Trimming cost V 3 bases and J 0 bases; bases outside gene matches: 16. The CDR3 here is CAISDGRTSGLDGLSGANVLTF. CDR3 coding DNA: TGTGCCATCAGTGACGGCAGGACTAGCGGGTTAGACGGCCTCTCTGGGGCCAACGTCCTGACTTTC.

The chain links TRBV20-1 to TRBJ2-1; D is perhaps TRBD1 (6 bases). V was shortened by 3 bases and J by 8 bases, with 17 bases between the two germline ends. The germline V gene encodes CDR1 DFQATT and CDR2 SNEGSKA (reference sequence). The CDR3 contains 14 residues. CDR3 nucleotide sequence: TGCAGTGCTAGCCCCGGGACATTACCGCATGAGCAGTTCTTC. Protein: CSASPGTLPHEQFF.

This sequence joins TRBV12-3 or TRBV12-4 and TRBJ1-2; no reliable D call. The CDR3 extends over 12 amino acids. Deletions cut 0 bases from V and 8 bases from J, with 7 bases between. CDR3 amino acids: CASSLARMGYTF. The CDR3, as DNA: TGTGCCAGCAGTTTAGCTCGGATGGGCTACACCTTC.

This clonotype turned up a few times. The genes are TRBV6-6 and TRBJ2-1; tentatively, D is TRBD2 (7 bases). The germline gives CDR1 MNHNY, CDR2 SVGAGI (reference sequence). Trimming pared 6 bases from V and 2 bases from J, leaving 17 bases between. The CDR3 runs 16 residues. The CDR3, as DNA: TGTGCCAGCAGCCCCGCTAGGGGGGGAACCTACAATGAGCAGTTCTTC. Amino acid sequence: CASSPARGGTYNEQFF.

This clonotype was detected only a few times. CDR3 sequence reads: CASSYQGGEAFF. The CDR3, as DNA: TGTGCCAGCAGTTATCAAGGGGGTGAAGCTTTCTTT. The chain combines TRBV6-6 with TRBJ1-1; D may be TRBD1 (6 bases). Per the germline V gene, CDR1 is MNHNY and CDR2 is SVGAGI (reference sequence). The V gene lost 3 bases and the J gene lost 7 bases, with 9 bases spanning the gap. CDR3 length: 12 residues.

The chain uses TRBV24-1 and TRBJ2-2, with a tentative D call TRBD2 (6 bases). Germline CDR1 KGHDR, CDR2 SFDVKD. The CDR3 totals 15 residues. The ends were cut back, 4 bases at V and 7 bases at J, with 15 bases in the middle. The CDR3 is CATSDPSASGGELFF. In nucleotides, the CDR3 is TGTGCCACCAGTGACCCTAGCGCTTCTGGCGGGGAGCTGTTTTTT.

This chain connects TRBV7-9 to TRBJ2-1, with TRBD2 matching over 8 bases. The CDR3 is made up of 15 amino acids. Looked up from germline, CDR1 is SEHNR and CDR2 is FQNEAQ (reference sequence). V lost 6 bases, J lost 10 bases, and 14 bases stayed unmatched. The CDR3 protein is CASRVAGLGHEEQFF. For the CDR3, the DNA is TGTGCCAGCAGGGTAGCGGGACTAGGTCATGAAGAGCAGTTCTTC.

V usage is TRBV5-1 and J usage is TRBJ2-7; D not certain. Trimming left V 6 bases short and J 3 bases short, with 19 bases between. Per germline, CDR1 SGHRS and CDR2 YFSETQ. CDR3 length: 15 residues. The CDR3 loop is CASKMGLYANYEQYF. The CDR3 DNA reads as TGCGCCAGCAAAATGGGTCTCTACGCCAACTACGAGCAGTACTTC.

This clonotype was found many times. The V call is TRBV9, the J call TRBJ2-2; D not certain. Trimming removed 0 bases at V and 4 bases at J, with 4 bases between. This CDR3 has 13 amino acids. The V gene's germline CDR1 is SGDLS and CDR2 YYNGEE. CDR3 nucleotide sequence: TGTGCCAGCAGCGTAGCCGGCACCGGGGAGCTGTTTTTT. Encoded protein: CASSVAGTGELFF.

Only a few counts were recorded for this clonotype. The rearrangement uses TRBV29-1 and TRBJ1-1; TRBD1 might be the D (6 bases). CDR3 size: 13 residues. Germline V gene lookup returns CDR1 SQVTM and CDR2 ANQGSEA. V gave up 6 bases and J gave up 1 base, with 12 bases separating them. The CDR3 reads CSVGETGNTEAFF. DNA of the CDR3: TGCAGCGTGGGAGAGACAGGGAACACTGAAGCTTTCTTT.

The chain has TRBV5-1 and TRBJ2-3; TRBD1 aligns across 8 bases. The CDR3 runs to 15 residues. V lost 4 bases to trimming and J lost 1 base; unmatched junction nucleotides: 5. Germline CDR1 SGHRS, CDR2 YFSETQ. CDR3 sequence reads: CASSPSTGGTDTQYF. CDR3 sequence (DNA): TGCGCCAGCAGCCCCTCGACAGGGGGCACAGATACGCAGTATTTT. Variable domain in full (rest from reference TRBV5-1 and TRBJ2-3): KAGVTQTPRYLIKTRGQQVTLSCSPISGHRSVSWYQQTPGQGLQFLFEYFSETQRNKGNFPGRFSGRQFSNSRSEMNVSTLELGDSALYLCASSPSTGGTDTQYFGPGTRLTVL.

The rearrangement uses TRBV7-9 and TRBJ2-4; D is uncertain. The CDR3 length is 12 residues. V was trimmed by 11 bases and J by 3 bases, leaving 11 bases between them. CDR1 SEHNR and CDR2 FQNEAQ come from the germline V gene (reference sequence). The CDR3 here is CASSGVKNIQYF. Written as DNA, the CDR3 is TGTGCCTCGTCGGGTGTCAAAAACATTCAGTACTTC.

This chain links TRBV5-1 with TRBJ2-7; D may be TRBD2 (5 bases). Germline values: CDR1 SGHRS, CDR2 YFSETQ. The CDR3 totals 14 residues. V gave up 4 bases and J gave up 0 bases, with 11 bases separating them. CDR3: CASSPGEGSYEQYF. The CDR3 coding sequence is TGCGCCAGCAGCCCGGGTGAGGGCTCCTACGAGCAGTACTTC.

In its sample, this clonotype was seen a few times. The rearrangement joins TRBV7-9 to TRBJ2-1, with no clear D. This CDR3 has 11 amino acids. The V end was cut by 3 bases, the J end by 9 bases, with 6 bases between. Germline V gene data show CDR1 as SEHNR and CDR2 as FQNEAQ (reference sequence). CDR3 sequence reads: CASSFKTEQFF. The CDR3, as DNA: TGTGCCAGCAGCTTTAAGACTGAGCAGTTCTTC.

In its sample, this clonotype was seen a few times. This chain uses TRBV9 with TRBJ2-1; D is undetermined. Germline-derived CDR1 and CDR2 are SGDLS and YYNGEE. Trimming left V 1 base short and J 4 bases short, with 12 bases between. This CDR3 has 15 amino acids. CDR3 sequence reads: CASSVWADPYNEQFF. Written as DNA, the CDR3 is TGTGCCAGCAGCGTATGGGCAGACCCTTACAATGAGCAGTTCTTC.

The chain's CDR3 is CAWSEGLAGEINTGELFF. The CDR3 DNA reads as TGTGCCTGGAGCGAGGGACTAGCGGGGGAGATTAACACCGGGGAGCTGTTTTTT. The V call is TRBV30, the J call TRBJ2-2, with TRBD2 identical over 14 bases. The CDR3 contains 18 residues. The J segment lost 2 bases and the V segment lost 3 bases, leaving 8 bases of the junction unmatched. Germline CDR1 reads GTSNPN; CDR2 reads SVGIG (reference sequence).

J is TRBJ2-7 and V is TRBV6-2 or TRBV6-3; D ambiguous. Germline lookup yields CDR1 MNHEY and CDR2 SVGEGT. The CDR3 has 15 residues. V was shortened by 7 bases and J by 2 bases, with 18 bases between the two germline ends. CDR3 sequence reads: CASTSRRKSPYEQYF. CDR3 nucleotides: TGTGCCAGCACCTCGCGGCGGAAGAGCCCCTACGAGCAGTACTTC.

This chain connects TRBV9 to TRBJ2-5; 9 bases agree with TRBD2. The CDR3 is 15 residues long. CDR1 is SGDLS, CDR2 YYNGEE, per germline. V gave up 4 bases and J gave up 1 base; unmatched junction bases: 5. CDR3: CASSSPSGVQETQYF. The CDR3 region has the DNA TGTGCCAGCAGCTCCCCTAGCGGGGTCCAAGAGACCCAGTACTTC.

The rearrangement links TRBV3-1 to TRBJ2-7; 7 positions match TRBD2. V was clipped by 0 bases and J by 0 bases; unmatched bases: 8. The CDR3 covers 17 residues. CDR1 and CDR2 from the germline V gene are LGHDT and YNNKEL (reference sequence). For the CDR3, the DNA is TGTGCCAGCAGCCAAGATGGGTTCCGCGGGGGCTCCTACGAGCAGTACTTC. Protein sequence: CASSQDGFRGGSYEQYF.

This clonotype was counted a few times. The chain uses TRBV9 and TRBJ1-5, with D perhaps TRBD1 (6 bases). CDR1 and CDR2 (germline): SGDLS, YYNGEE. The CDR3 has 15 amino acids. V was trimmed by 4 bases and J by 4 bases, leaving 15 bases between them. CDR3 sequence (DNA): TGTGCCAGCAGCCCCCAGGACAGTGTTAATCAGCCCCAGCATTTT. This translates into CASSPQDSVNQPQHF. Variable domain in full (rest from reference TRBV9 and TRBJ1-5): DSGVTQTPKHLITATGQRVTLRCSPRSGDLSVYWYQQSLDQGLQFLIQYYNGEERAKGNILERFSAQQFPDLHSELNLSSLELGDSALYFCASSPQDSVNQPQHFGDGTRLSIL.

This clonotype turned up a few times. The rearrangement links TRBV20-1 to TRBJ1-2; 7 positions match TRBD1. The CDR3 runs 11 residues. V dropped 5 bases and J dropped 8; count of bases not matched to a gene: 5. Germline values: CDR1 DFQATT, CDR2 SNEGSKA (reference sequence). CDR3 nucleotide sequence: TGCAGTGCTGACAGGGAGGGAGGCTACACCTTC. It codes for CSADREGGYTF.

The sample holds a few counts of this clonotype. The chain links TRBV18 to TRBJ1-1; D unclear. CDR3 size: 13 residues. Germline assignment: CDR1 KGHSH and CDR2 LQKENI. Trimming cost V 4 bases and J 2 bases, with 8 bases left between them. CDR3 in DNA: TGTGCCAGCTCACAGCCAGTCAACACTGAAGCTTTCTTT. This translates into CASSQPVNTEAFF.

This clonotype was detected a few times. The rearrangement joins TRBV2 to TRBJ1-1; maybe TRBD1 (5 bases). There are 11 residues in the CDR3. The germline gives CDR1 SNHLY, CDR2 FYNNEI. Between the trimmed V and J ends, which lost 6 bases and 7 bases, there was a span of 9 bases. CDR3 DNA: TGTGCCAGCAGACGGGACGTTGAAGCTTTCTTT. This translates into CASRRDVEAFF.

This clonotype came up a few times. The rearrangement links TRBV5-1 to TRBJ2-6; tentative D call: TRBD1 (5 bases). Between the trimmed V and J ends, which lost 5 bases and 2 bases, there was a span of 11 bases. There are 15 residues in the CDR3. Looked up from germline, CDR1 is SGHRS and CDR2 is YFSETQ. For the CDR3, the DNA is TGCGCCAGCAGAGTCGACAGCGCTGGGGCCAACGTCCTGACTTTC. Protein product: CASRVDSAGANVLTF.

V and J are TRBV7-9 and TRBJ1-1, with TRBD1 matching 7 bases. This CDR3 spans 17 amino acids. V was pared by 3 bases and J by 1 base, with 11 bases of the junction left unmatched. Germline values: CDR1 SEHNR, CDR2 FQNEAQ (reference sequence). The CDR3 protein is CASSFLPRDSRNTEAFF. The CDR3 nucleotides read TGTGCCAGCAGCTTTCTCCCCCGGGACAGTCGGAACACTGAAGCTTTCTTT.

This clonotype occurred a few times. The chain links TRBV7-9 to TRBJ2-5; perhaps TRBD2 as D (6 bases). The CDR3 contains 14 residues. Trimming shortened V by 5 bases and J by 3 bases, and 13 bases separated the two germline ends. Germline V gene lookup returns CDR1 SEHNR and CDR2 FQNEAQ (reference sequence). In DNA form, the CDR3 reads TGTGCCAGCAGCCAAGGGCGGGGAGAAGAGACCCAGTACTTC. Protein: CASSQGRGEETQYF.

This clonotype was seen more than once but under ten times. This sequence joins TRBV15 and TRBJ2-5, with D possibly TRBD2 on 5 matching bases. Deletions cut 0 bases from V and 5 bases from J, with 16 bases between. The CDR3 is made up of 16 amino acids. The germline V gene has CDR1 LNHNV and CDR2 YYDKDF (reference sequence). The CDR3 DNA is TGTGCCACCAGCAGAGATCGAGCGGTCCCGGGGGAGACCCAGTACTTC. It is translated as CATSRDRAVPGETQYF. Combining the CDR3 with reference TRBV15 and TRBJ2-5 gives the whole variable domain DAMVIQNPRYQVTQFGKPVTLSCSQTLNHNVMYWYQQKSSQAPKLLFHYYDKDFNNEADTPDNFQSRRPNTSFCFLDIRSPGLGDTAMYLCATSRDRAVPGETQYFGPGTRLLVL.

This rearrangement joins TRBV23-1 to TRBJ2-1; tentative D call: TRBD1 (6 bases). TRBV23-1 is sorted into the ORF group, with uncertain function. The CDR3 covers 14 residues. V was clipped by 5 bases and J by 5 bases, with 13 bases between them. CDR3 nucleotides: TGCGCCAGCAGTGGGACACCCCGTCACAATGAGCAGTTCTTC. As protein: CASSGTPRHNEQFF.

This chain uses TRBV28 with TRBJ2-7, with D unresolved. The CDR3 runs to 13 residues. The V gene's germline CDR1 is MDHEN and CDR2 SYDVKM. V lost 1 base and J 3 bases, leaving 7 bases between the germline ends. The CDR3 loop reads CASSLSGFYEQYF. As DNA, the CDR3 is TGTGCCAGCAGTTTATCTGGGTTCTACGAGCAGTACTTC.

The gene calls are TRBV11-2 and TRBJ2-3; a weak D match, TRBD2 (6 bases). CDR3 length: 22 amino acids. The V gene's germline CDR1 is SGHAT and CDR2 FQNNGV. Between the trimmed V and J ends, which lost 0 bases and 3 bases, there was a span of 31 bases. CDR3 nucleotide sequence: TGTGCCAGCAGCTTAGACGTGGCGGGTAGCGGCCCCATGCCCGATCCGACAGATACGCAGTATTTT. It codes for CASSLDVAGSGPMPDPTDTQYF.